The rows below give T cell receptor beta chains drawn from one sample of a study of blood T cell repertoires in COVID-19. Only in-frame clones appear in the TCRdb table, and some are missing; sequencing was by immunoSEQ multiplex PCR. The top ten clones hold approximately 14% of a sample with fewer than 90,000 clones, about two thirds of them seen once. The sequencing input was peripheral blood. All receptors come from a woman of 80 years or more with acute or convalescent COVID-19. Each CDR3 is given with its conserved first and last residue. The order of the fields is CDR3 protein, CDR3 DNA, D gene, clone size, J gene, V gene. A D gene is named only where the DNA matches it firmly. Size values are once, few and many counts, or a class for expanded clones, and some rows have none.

CDR3aa: CASSVGVMAYNEQFF
CDR3nt: TGTGCCAGCAGCGTAGGAGTGATGGCCTACAATGAGCAGTTCTTC
d_gene: -
abundance: -
j_gene: TRBJ2-1
v_gene: TRBV9

CDR3aa: CASSLVGDTSQPQHF
CDR3nt: TGCGCCAGCAGCTTGGTAGGGGACACAAGTCAGCCCCAGCATTTT
d_gene: -
abundance: -
j_gene: TRBJ1-5
v_gene: TRBV5-1

CDR3aa: CASSLEAGPTGELFF
CDR3nt: TGTGCCAGCAGCTTAGAGGCGGGTCCCACCGGGGAGCTGTTTTTT
d_gene: -
abundance: -
j_gene: TRBJ2-2
v_gene: TRBV7-2

CDR3aa: CASSPTLNTEAFF
CDR3nt: TGTGCCAGCTCACCGACTCTGAACACTGAAGCTTTCTTT
d_gene: -
abundance: -
j_gene: TRBJ1-1
v_gene: TRBV18

CDR3aa: CASTQGGANYGYTF
CDR3nt: TGTGCCAGTACCCAAGGCGGGGCTAACTATGGCTACACCTTC
d_gene: -
abundance: -
j_gene: TRBJ1-2
v_gene: TRBV19

CDR3aa: CASSPGQGRYTEAFF
CDR3nt: TGTGCCAGCAGTCCGGGACAGGGACGATACACTGAAGCTTTCTTT
d_gene: TRBD1
abundance: -
j_gene: TRBJ1-1
v_gene: TRBV6-6

CDR3aa: CASSESSGGASEQFF
CDR3nt: TGTGCCAGCAGTGAATCCAGCGGGGGGGCCAGCGAGCAGTTCTTC
d_gene: TRBD2
abundance: few
j_gene: TRBJ2-1
v_gene: TRBV6-1

CDR3aa: CAWSGGQRNYGYTF
CDR3nt: TGTGCCTGGAGTGGGGGACAGCGAAACTATGGCTACACCTTC
d_gene: TRBD1
abundance: -
j_gene: TRBJ1-2
v_gene: TRBV30

CDR3aa: CASSEGGTSADEQFF
CDR3nt: TGTGCCAGCAGTGAGGGGGGGACTAGTGCGGATGAGCAGTTCTTC
d_gene: TRBD2
abundance: few
j_gene: TRBJ2-1
v_gene: TRBV2

CDR3aa: CASAEGTGGLDEQFF
CDR3nt: TGCGCCAGCGCCGAGGGGACAGGGGGCCTGGATGAGCAGTTCTTC
d_gene: TRBD1
abundance: -
j_gene: TRBJ2-1
v_gene: TRBV5-1

CDR3aa: CASSQDRGGGRRDTQYF
CDR3nt: TGTGCCAGCAGCCAAGATAGGGGCGGGGGGCGCAGAGATACGCAGTATTTT
d_gene: TRBD2
abundance: -
j_gene: TRBJ2-3
v_gene: TRBV3-1/TRBV3-2

CDR3aa: CASSLGRDTEAFF
CDR3nt: TGTGCCAGCAGTTTAGGGCGGGACACTGAAGCTTTCTTT
d_gene: -
abundance: -
j_gene: TRBJ1-1
v_gene: TRBV28

CDR3aa: CASTPNPGHGNYGYTF
CDR3nt: TGTGCCAGCACCCCAAATCCGGGACACGGCAACTATGGCTACACCTTC
d_gene: -
abundance: few
j_gene: TRBJ1-2
v_gene: TRBV7-2

CDR3aa: CASSYGAAGAGRLHGYTF
CDR3nt: TGTGCCAGCAGTTACGGTGCCGCGGGGGCCGGTCGACTGCATGGCTACACCTTC
d_gene: -
abundance: -
j_gene: TRBJ1-2
v_gene: TRBV6-2/TRBV6-3

CDR3aa: CASSGGQYTGELFF
CDR3nt: TGTGCCAGCAGCGGGGGCCAATACACCGGGGAGCTGTTTTTT
d_gene: -
abundance: -
j_gene: TRBJ2-2
v_gene: TRBV6-2/TRBV6-3

CDR3aa: CASSLRGTSYNEQFF
CDR3nt: TGTGCCAGCTCTTTAAGGGGAACCTCCTACAATGAGCAGTTCTTC
d_gene: -
abundance: -
j_gene: TRBJ2-1
v_gene: TRBV18

CDR3aa: CASSPDRGRAGELFF
CDR3nt: TGCGCCAGCAGCCCGGACAGGGGGCGCGCCGGGGAGCTGTTTTTT
d_gene: TRBD1
abundance: few
j_gene: TRBJ2-2
v_gene: TRBV5-1

CDR3aa: CASSDRDTQYF
CDR3nt: TGTGCCAGCAGTGACAGGGATACGCAGTATTTT
d_gene: -
abundance: once
j_gene: TRBJ2-3
v_gene: TRBV2

CDR3aa: CASVLDTNYGYTF
CDR3nt: TGTGCTAGTGTACTGGACACCAACTATGGCTACACCTTC
d_gene: -
abundance: once
j_gene: TRBJ1-2
v_gene: TRBV12-5

CDR3aa: CASSPGTAQNTEAFF
CDR3nt: TGTGCCAGTAGTCCCGGGACAGCCCAGAACACTGAAGCTTTCTTT
d_gene: TRBD1
abundance: many
j_gene: TRBJ1-1
v_gene: TRBV19

CDR3aa: CASMQGQGRTEQYF
CDR3nt: TGTGCCAGCATGCAAGGACAGGGGAGGACCGAGCAGTACTTC
d_gene: TRBD1
abundance: -
j_gene: TRBJ2-7
v_gene: TRBV6-5

CDR3aa: CASSRQGANYGYTF
CDR3nt: TGTGCCAGCAGCCGACAGGGGGCTAACTATGGCTACACCTTC
d_gene: TRBD1
abundance: -
j_gene: TRBJ1-2
v_gene: TRBV3-1/TRBV3-2

CDR3aa: CAWSPTHQGLPSGNTIYF
CDR3nt: TGTGCCTGGAGTCCTACTCATCAGGGCCTCCCCTCTGGAAACACCATATATTTT
d_gene: -
abundance: -
j_gene: TRBJ1-3
v_gene: TRBV30

CDR3aa: CASGLVRGEQYF
CDR3nt: TGTGCTAGTGGTTTGGTACGAGGCGAGCAGTACTTC
d_gene: -
abundance: -
j_gene: TRBJ2-7
v_gene: TRBV12-5

CDR3aa: CASSYQGQSNQPQHF
CDR3nt: TGTGCCAGCAGTTACCAGGGGCAGAGCAATCAGCCCCAGCATTTT
d_gene: -
abundance: -
j_gene: TRBJ1-5
v_gene: TRBV6-2/TRBV6-3

CDR3aa: CASSSQRGYNTDTQYF
CDR3nt: TGTGCCAGCAGCTCCCAGCGGGGATATAACACAGATACGCAGTATTTT
d_gene: TRBD2
abundance: -
j_gene: TRBJ2-3
v_gene: TRBV7-2

CDR3aa: CASSRDSNEQFF
CDR3nt: TGTGCCAGCAGTCGGGACTCCAATGAGCAGTTCTTC
d_gene: -
abundance: once
j_gene: TRBJ2-1
v_gene: TRBV7-9

CDR3aa: CASSRQDFNSPLHF
CDR3nt: TGTGCCAGCAGTCGACAGGATTTTAATTCACCCCTCCACTTT
d_gene: -
abundance: -
j_gene: TRBJ1-6
v_gene: TRBV6-5

CDR3aa: CASSLGLAEETQYF
CDR3nt: TGTGCCAGCAGCTTAGGGCTAGCAGAGGAGACCCAGTACTTC
d_gene: -
abundance: -
j_gene: TRBJ2-5
v_gene: TRBV7-2

CDR3aa: CASSGGTGLNYGYTF
CDR3nt: TGTGCCAGCAGTGGGGGGACAGGGCTCAACTATGGCTACACCTTC
d_gene: TRBD1
abundance: -
j_gene: TRBJ1-2
v_gene: TRBV6-6

CDR3aa: CASSLEQGERLFF
CDR3nt: TGTGCCAGCAGCTTAGAGCAGGGGGAAAGACTGTTTTTT
d_gene: TRBD1
abundance: few
j_gene: TRBJ1-4
v_gene: TRBV7-9

CDR3aa: CASSLGGPYEQYF
CDR3nt: TGTGCCAGCAGTCTGGGGGGTCCCTACGAGCAGTACTTC
d_gene: -
abundance: -
j_gene: TRBJ2-7
v_gene: TRBV12-3/TRBV12-4

CDR3aa: CASSYSGGLINEQFF
CDR3nt: TGTGCCAGCAGTTACTCGGGAGGACTCATCAATGAGCAGTTCTTC
d_gene: -
abundance: -
j_gene: TRBJ2-1
v_gene: TRBV6-2/TRBV6-3

CDR3aa: CASSPRQFTQPGELFF
CDR3nt: TGTGCCAGCAGTCCCCGACAGTTTACCCAGCCCGGGGAGCTGTTTTTT
d_gene: -
abundance: -
j_gene: TRBJ2-2
v_gene: TRBV27

CDR3aa: CASSPVAGLETQYF
CDR3nt: TGTGCCAGCTCACCAGTCGCAGGGTTGGAGACCCAGTACTTC
d_gene: -
abundance: -
j_gene: TRBJ2-5
v_gene: TRBV18

CDR3aa: CASSQGDQFEAFF
CDR3nt: TGTGCCAGCAGCCAAGGTGATCAGTTTGAAGCTTTCTTT
d_gene: -
abundance: -
j_gene: TRBJ1-1
v_gene: TRBV3-1/TRBV3-2

CDR3aa: CASSPRQGILLGEQYF
CDR3nt: TGTGCCAGCTCACCACGACAGGGGATACTCCTTGGCGAGCAGTACTTC
d_gene: TRBD1
abundance: -
j_gene: TRBJ2-7
v_gene: TRBV18

CDR3aa: CASSLIQGGTEAFF
CDR3nt: TGTGCCAGCAGCTTAATCCAGGGGGGCACTGAAGCTTTCTTT
d_gene: TRBD1
abundance: -
j_gene: TRBJ1-1
v_gene: TRBV7-3

CDR3aa: CASSPPDDRVLLGTDTQYF
CDR3nt: TGTGCCAGCTCACCACCAGACGACAGGGTCCTTTTGGGGACAGATACGCAGTATTTT
d_gene: TRBD1
abundance: -
j_gene: TRBJ2-3
v_gene: TRBV18

CDR3aa: CASSLGGTQYF
CDR3nt: TGTGCCAGCAGCCTTGGAGGTACGCAGTATTTT
d_gene: -
abundance: -
j_gene: TRBJ2-3
v_gene: TRBV2

CDR3aa: CASSVASGGNNEQFF
CDR3nt: TGTGCCAGCAGCGTAGCTAGCGGGGGGAACAATGAGCAGTTCTTC
d_gene: TRBD2
abundance: few
j_gene: TRBJ2-1
v_gene: TRBV9

CDR3aa: CASRSEAGTGSYEQYF
CDR3nt: TGTGCAAGTCGCTCCGAAGCTGGGACAGGCTCCTACGAGCAGTACTTC
d_gene: -
abundance: -
j_gene: TRBJ2-7
v_gene: TRBV12-2

CDR3aa: CASSDAGDYGYTF
CDR3nt: TGTGCCAGCAGCGACGCAGGGGACTATGGCTACACCTTC
d_gene: -
abundance: -
j_gene: TRBJ1-2
v_gene: TRBV9

CDR3aa: CASSGAKGAGTGELFF
CDR3nt: TGTGCCAGCAGCGGCGCCAAGGGGGCCGGCACCGGGGAGCTGTTTTTT
d_gene: TRBD1
abundance: few
j_gene: TRBJ2-2
v_gene: TRBV9

CDR3aa: CASTRGNYNEQFF
CDR3nt: TGTGCCAGCACGCGGGGGAACTACAATGAGCAGTTCTTC
d_gene: TRBD2
abundance: -
j_gene: TRBJ2-1
v_gene: TRBV7-2

CDR3aa: CSVGQTGQSTEAFF
CDR3nt: TGCAGCGTTGGGCAGACAGGGCAAAGCACTGAAGCTTTCTTT
d_gene: TRBD1
abundance: -
j_gene: TRBJ1-1
v_gene: TRBV29-1

CDR3aa: CASSRGGTIGAAGELFF
CDR3nt: TGTGCCAGCAGCCGAGGGGGGACAATCGGCGCGGCCGGGGAGCTGTTTTTT
d_gene: -
abundance: once
j_gene: TRBJ2-2
v_gene: TRBV7-8